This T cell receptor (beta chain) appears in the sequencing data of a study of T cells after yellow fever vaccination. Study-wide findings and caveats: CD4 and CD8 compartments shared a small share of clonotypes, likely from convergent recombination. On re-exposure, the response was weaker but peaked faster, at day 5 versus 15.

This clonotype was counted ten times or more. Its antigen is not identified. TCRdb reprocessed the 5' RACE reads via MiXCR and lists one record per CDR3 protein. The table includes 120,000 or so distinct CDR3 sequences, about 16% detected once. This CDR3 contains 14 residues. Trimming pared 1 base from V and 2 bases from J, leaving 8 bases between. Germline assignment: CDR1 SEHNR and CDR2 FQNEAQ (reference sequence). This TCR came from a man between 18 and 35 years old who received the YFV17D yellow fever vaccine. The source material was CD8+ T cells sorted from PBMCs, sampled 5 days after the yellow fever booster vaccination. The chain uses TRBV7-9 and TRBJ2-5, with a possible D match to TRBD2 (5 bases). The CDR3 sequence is CASSLELAQETQYF. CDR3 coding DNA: TGTGCCAGCAGCTTAGAGCTAGCTCAAGAGACCCAGTACTTC. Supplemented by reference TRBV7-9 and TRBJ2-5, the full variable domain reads DTGVSQNPRHKITKRGQNVTFRCDPISEHNRLYWYRQTLGQGPEFLTYFQNEAQLEKSRLLSDRFSAERPKGSFSTLEIQRTEQGDSAMYLCASSLELAQETQYFGPGTRLLVL.